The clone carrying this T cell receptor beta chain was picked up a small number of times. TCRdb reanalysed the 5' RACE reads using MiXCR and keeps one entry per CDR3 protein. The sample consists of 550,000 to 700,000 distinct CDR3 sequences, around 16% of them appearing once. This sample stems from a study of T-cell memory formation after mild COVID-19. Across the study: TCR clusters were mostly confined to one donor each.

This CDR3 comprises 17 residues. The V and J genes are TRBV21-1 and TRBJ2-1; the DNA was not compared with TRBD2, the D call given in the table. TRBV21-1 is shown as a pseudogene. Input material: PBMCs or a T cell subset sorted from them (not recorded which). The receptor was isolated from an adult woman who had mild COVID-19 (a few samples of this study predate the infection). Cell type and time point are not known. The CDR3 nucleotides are TGTGCCAGCAGCAAAGATGGAGCGGGAGGAAACTTCAATGAGCAGTTCTTC. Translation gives CASSKDGAGGNFNEQFF.